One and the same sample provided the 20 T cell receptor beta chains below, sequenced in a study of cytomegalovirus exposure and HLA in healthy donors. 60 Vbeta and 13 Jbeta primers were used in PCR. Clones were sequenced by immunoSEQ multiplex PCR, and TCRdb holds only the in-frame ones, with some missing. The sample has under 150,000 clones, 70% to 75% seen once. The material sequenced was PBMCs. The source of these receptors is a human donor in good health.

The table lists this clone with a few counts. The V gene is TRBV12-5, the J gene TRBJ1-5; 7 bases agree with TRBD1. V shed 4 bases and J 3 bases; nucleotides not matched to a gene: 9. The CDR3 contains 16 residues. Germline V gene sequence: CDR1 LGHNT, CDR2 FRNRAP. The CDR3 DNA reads TGTGCTAGTGGTTCCTCTTATGACAGGGACAATCAGCCCCAGCATTTT. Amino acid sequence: CASGSSYDRDNQPQHF.

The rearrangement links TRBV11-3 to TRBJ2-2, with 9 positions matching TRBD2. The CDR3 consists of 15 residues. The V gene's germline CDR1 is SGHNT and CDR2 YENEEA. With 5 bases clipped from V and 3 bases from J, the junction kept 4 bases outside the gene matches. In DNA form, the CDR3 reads TGTGCCAGCAGCCTGACTAGCGGATACACCGGGGAGCTGTTTTTT. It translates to CASSLTSGYTGELFF.

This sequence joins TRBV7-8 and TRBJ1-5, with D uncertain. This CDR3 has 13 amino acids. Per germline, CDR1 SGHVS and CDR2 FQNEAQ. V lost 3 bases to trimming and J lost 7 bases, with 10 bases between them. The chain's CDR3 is CASSLAPLQPQHF. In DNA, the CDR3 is TGTGCCAGCAGCTTGGCTCCCTTACAGCCCCAGCATTTT.

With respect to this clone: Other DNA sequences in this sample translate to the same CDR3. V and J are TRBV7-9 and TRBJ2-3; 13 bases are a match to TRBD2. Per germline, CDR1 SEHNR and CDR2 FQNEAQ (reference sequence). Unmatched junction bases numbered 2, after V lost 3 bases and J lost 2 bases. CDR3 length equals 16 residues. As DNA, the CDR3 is TGTGCCAGCAGCTTGACTAGCGGGAGGCTCACAGATACGCAGTATTTT. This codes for CASSLTSGRLTDTQYF. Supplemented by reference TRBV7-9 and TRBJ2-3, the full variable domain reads DTGVSQNPRHKITKRGQNVTFRCDPISEHNRLYWYRQTLGQGPEFLTYFQNEAQLEKSRLLSDRFSAERPKGSFSTLEIQRTEQGDSAMYLCASSLTSGRLTDTQYFGPGTRLTVL.

The CDR3 coding sequence is TGCGCCAGCAGCGAGTCTGGGGCCAACGTCCTGACTTTC. Translation gives CASSESGANVLTF. The gene calls are TRBV5-1 and TRBJ2-6; D is unclear. The germline V gene encodes CDR1 SGHRS and CDR2 YFSETQ. The CDR3 sequence is 13 residues long. Trimming cost V 4 bases and J 1 base, with 3 bases left between them.

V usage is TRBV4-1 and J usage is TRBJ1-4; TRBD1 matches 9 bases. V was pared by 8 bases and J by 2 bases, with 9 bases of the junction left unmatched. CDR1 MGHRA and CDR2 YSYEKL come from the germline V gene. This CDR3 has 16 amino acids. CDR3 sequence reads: CASGDRAQATNEKLFF. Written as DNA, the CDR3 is TGCGCCAGCGGGGACAGGGCCCAGGCGACTAATGAAAAACTGTTTTTT.

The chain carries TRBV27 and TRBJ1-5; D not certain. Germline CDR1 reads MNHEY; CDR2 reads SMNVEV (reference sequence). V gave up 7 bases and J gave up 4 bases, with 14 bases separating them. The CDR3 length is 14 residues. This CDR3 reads CASTLSPGNQPQHF. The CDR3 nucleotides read TGTGCCAGCACCCTATCCCCAGGAAATCAGCCCCAGCATTTT.

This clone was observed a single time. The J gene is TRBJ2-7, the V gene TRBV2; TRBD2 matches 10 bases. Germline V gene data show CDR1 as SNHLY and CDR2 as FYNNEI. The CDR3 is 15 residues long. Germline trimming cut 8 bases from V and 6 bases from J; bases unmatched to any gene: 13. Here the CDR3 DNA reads TGTGCCAGCCCACCCCCGAGCGGGAGGGCCCGCGAGCAGTACTTC. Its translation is CASPPPSGRAREQYF.

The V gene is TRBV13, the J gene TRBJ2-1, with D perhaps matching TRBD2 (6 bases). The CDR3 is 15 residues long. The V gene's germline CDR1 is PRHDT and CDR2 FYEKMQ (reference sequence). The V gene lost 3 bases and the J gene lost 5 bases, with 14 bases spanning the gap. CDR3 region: CASSFETSPNNEQFF. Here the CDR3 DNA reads TGTGCCAGCAGCTTCGAGACTAGTCCGAACAATGAGCAGTTCTTC.

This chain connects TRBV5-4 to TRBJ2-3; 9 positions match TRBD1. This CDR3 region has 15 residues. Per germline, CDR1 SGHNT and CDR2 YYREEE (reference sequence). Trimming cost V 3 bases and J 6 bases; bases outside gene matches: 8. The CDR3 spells CASSYRGTGWDTQYF. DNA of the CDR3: TGTGCCAGCAGCTACCGCGGGACAGGGTGGGATACGCAGTATTTT.

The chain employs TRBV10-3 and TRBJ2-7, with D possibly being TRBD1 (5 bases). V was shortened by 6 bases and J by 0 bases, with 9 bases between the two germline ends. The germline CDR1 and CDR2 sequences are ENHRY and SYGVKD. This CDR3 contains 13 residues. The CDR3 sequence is CAIRGAASYEQYF. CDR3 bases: TGTGCCATCAGAGGGGCAGCCTCCTACGAGCAGTACTTC.

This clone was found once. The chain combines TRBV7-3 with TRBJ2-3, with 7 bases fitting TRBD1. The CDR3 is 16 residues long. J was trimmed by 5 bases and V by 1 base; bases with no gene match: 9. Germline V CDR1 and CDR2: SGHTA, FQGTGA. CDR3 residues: CASSLRPTGAGDTQYF. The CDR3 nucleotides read TGTGCCAGCAGCTTAAGACCCACAGGGGCTGGAGATACGCAGTATTTT.

Here the CDR3 DNA reads TGTGCCAGCAGCCCCGACAGATCCTACGAGCAGTACTTC. Translated: CASSPDRSYEQYF. This chain connects TRBV11-2 to TRBJ2-7; tentatively, D is TRBD1 (5 bases). V was clipped by 5 bases and J by 1 base, with 9 bases between them. Germline values: CDR1 SGHAT, CDR2 FQNNGV. The CDR3 totals 13 residues.

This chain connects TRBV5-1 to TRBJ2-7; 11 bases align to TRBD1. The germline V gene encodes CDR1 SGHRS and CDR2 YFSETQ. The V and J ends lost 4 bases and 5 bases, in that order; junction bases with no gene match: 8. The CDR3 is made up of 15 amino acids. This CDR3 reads CASSPRTGGPHEQYF. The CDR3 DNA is TGCGCCAGCAGCCCTCGGACAGGGGGCCCACACGAGCAGTACTTC.

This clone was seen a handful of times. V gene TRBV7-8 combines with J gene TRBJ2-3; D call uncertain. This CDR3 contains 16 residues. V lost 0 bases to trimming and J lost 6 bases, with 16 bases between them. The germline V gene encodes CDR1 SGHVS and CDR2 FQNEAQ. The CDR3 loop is CASSLARLTQRDTQYF. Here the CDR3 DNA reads TGTGCCAGCAGCTTAGCAAGGCTAACCCAGAGGGATACGCAGTATTTT. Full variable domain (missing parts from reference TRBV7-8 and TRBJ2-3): GAGVSQSPRYKVAKRGQDVALRCDPISGHVSLFWYQQALGQGPEFLTYFQNEAQLDKSGLPSDRFFAERPEGSVSTLKIQRTQQEDSAVYLCASSLARLTQRDTQYFGPGTRLTVL.

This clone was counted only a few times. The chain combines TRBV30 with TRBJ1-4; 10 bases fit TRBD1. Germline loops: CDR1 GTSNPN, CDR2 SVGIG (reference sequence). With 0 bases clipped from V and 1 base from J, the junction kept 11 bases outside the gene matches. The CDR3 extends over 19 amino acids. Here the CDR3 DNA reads TGTGCCTGGAGTGTACGCGGGACAGGGGTTTTTGGAACTAATGAAAAACTGTTTTTT. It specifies CAWSVRGTGVFGTNEKLFF.

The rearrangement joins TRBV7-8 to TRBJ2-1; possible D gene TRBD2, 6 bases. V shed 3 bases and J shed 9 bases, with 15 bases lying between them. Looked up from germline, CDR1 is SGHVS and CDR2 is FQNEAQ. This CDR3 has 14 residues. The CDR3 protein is CASSFGGGAREQFF. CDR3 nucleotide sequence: TGTGCCAGCAGCTTTGGGGGAGGTGCTCGTGAGCAGTTCTTC.

The CDR3 loop reads CASSLAAQQGWQPQHF. DNA of the CDR3: TGTGCCAGCAGCTTAGCGGCACAGCAAGGATGGCAGCCCCAGCATTTT. This rearrangement joins TRBV7-2 to TRBJ1-5; D is unresolved. Germline CDR1 SGHTA, CDR2 FQGNSA. V shed 0 bases and J shed 7 bases, with 16 bases lying between them. The CDR3 runs 16 residues.

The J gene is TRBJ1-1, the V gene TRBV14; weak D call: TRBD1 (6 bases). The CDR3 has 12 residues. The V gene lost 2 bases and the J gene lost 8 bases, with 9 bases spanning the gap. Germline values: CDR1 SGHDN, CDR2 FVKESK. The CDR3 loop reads CASSQTGIEAFF. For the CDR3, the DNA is TGTGCCAGCAGCCAAACAGGGATAGAAGCTTTCTTT.

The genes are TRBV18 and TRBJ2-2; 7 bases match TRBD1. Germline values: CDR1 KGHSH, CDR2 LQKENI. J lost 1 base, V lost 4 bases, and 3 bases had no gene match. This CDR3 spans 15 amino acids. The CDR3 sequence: CASSLGTENTGELFF. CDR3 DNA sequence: TGTGCCAGCTCACTTGGGACAGAGAACACCGGGGAGCTGTTTTTT.